This record covers a single TCR beta chain. This clonotype was recorded many times. Its antigen is currently not known. No quality values exist for individual bases; no much larger clone is one base distant. The entry originates in a study of T cell repertoires in cytomegalovirus infection (dated by TCRdb to 2018 to 2020). Broadly, across the study: Donor HLA type was relevant to the analysis, because carriage of CMV infection together with the matching HLA type was indicated by public TCR beta signatures. General conclusions and limits of the study: Cumulative frequency of public TCR beta family members discriminated carriers of CMV infection plus the relevant HLA type in this cohort and an independent roughly 340-donor cohort. The ex vivo response was dominated by HLA-C-restricted CMV-specific TCR beta clonotypes, which also provided the single most frequent clonotype in two of eight donors.

The sequencing machine was an Illumina HiSeq 1500. TCRdb applied fastp at Q25 and MiXCR to the public reads, then kept only in-frame beta chains. Each CDR3 protein appears once, grouped with its most common genes and DNA. For this sample there are 250,000 or so distinct CDR3 sequences; around 12% appear just once. The biggest ten clones account for 1.5% to 2% of the sample. The germline V gene (reference sequence) yields MNHEY for CDR1 and SMNVEV for CDR2. The germline ends are 14 bases apart after V is trimmed by 7 bases and J by 2 bases. From the cysteine through the phenylalanine, the CDR3 covers 14 amino acids. Here the CDR3 DNA is all that survives: 42 bases in frame from base 1.

This TCR derives from a human donor in good health (CMV status not recorded). Some clones in this sample may be carry-over from other donors' samples. The sample taken for sequencing was PBMCs. This sequence uses TRBV27 and TRBJ1-2; TRBD1 is possibly the D segment (5 matching bases). CDR3 protein: CASTSIGANYGYTF. The DNA sequence is TGTGCCAGCACTTCGATAGGGGCCAACTATGGCTACACCTTC.